The present T cell receptor (beta chain) was sequenced within a study of blood T cell repertoires in COVID-19. On the study more broadly: Samples representing acute and convalescent COVID-19 were sourced from the United States, Italy and Spain. In each case, the material was cDNA or gDNA derived from T cells, B-cell-depleted T cells, or PBMCs.

Generated by immunoSEQ multiplex PCR, the TCRdb table keeps only in-frame clones and is missing some. The sample has 95,000 to 150,000 clones; roughly 88% are singletons. The CDR3 length is 16 residues. The germline V gene encodes CDR1 LNHDA and CDR2 SQIVND (reference sequence). The J segment lost 11 bases and the V segment lost 3 bases, leaving 16 bases of the junction unmatched. The sequence was collected from a woman aged 45-59 years with active or convalescent COVID-19. The rearrangement links TRBV19 to TRBJ2-3, with 8 bases matching TRBD2. The specimen sequenced was peripheral blood. As DNA, the CDR3 is TGTGCCAGTAGTATGGTTGGAGCGGGAGACCTGAAAGGGCAGTATTTT. Its translation: CASSMVGAGDLKGQYF.